Here is one T cell receptor (beta chain) with its context. The antigen is unknown. Genomic DNA of each subset was evenly split across several immunoSEQ plates. Each replicate PCR on the sorted subsets used roughly 200 ng DNA (around 30,000 T cell genomes). Here immunoSEQ multiplex PCR was the method, and the copy in TCRdb shows in-frame clones only, minus some. The table lists 180,000 or so clones, 85% to 95% of them singletons, with 0.067% in the top ten. The data are from a study of shared clonotypes between healthy human individuals. Study outcomes and limitations: Represented diversity (both genetic and exposure-history) was limited by the small number of donors. Rarefaction revealed incomplete sorted-subset sequencing despite large depth.

The CDR3 consists of 14 residues. V lost 3 bases to trimming and J lost 2 bases; unmatched junction nucleotides: 3. The germline gives CDR1 SEHNR, CDR2 FQNEAQ (reference sequence). The sample taken for sequencing was naive CD4+ T cells sorted from blood. Subset here: CD45RA+ positively selected. The TCR comes from a woman aged 25 to 39 in good health. The chain employs TRBV7-9 and TRBJ2-5; 7 bases are shared with TRBD1. This CDR3 reads CASSLGTAQETQYF. CDR3 DNA sequence: TGTGCCAGCAGCTTGGGGACAGCACAAGAGACCCAGTACTTC.